Listed here are 3 T cell receptor beta chains from one sample, sequenced in a study of blood T cell repertoires in COVID-19. Produced via immunoSEQ multiplex PCR; TCRdb's table is partial and in-frame only. Of 300,000 to 350,000 clones detected, roughly 88% appear once; the ten largest clones hold about 5%. Sample: PBMCs or T cells enriched from blood (not recorded which). The source of these receptors is a man between 25 and 39 years old who had recovered from COVID-19.

CDR3 DNA: TGTGCCAGCAGCTTATGGGGGAAAGGGGGCGATGAGCAGTTCTTC. Translation gives CASSLWGKGGDEQFF. The chain carries TRBV11-3 and TRBJ2-1, with TRBD1 matching over 7 bases. This CDR3 contains 15 residues. Germline V gene lookup returns CDR1 SGHNT and CDR2 YENEEA. V dropped 2 bases and J dropped 8; count of bases not matched to a gene: 9.

The chain uses TRBV7-8 and TRBJ2-2; 7 bases map to TRBD1. Germline CDR1 and CDR2: SGHVS and FQNEAQ. Trimming removed 1 base from V and 2 bases from J; junction bases left unmatched: 4. There are 16 residues in the CDR3. The CDR3 sequence: CASSLDGTANTGELFF. CDR3 DNA: TGTGCCAGCAGCTTAGACGGGACAGCTAACACCGGGGAGCTGTTTTTT. The full variable domain, with the rest looked up from reference TRBV7-8 and TRBJ2-2, is GAGVSQSPRYKVAKRGQDVALRCDPISGHVSLFWYQQALGQGPEFLTYFQNEAQLDKSGLPSDRFFAERPEGSVSTLKIQRTQQEDSAVYLCASSLDGTANTGELFFGEGSRLTVL.

The rearrangement joins TRBV18 to TRBJ1-6; TRBD1 agrees at 10 bases. CDR1 is KGHSH and CDR2 is LQKENI in the germline V gene. V lost 3 bases and J lost 10; bases outside the gene matches: 21. The CDR3 consists of 20 residues. The CDR3: CASSPARDRGSGFWNSPLHF. In nucleotides, the CDR3 is TGTGCCAGCTCACCCGCCCGGGACAGGGGAAGCGGGTTCTGGAACTCACCCCTCCACTTT.